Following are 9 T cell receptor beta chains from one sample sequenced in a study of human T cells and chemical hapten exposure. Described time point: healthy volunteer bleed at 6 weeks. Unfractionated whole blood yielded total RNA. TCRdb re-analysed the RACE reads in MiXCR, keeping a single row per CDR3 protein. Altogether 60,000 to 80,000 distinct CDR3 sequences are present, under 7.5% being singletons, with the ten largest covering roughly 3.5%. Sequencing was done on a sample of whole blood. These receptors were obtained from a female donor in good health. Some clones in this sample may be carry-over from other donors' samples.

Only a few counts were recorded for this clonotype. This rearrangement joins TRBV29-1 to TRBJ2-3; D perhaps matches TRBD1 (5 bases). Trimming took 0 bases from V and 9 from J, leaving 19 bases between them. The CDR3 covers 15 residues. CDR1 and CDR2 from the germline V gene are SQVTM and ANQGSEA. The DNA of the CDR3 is TGCAGCGTTGAAGAGGGGCATCGCCTGCCCTTAACGCAGTATTTT. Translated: CSVEEGHRLPLTQYF.

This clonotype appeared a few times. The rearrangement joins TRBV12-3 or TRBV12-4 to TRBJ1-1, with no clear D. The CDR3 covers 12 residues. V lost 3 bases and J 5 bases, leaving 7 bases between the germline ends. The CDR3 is CASSFMETEAFF. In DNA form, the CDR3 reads TGTGCCAGCAGTTTTATGGAGACTGAAGCTTTCTTT.

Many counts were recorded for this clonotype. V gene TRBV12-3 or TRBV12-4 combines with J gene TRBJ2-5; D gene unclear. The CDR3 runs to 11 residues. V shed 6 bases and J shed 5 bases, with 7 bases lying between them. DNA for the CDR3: TGTGCCAGCAGCACCGGGGAGACCCAGTACTTC. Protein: CASSTGETQYF.

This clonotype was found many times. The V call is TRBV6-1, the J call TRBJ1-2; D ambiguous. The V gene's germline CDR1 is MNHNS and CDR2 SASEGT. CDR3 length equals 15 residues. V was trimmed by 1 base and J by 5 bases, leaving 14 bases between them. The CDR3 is CASSEGNLNLYGYTF. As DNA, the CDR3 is TGTGCCAGCAGTGAAGGGAATCTCAACTTATATGGCTACACCTTC.

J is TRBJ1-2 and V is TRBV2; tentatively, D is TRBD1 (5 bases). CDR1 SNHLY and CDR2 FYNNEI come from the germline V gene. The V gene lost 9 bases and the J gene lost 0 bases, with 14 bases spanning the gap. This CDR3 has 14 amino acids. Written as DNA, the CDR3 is TGTGCCAGTACCGGGACGGGAGCTAACTATGGCTACACCTTC. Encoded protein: CASTGTGANYGYTF. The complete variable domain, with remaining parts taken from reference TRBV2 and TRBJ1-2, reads EPEVTQTPSHQVTQMGQEVILRCVPISNHLYFYWYRQILGQKVEFLVSFYNNEISEKSEIFDDQFSVERPDGSNFTLKIRSTKLEDSAMYFCASTGTGANYGYTFGSGTRLTVV.

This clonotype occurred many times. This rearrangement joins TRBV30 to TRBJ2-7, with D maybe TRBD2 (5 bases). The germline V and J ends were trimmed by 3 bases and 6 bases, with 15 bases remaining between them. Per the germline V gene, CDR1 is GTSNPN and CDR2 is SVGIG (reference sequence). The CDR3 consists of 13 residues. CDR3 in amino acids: CAWRGMGAVEQYF. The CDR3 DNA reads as TGTGCCTGGAGGGGAATGGGAGCTGTCGAGCAGTACTTC.

CDR3 protein: CAWSGGQGSSLAKNIQYF. As DNA, the CDR3 is TGTGCCTGGAGTGGGGGACAGGGCTCTTCATTAGCCAAAAACATTCAGTACTTC. The chain combines TRBV30 with TRBJ2-4, with 9 nucleotides matching TRBD1. CDR1 is GTSNPN and CDR2 is SVGIG in the germline V gene (reference sequence). The CDR3 runs to 18 residues. The V segment lost 1 base and the J segment 0 bases; nucleotides outside the gene matches: 10.

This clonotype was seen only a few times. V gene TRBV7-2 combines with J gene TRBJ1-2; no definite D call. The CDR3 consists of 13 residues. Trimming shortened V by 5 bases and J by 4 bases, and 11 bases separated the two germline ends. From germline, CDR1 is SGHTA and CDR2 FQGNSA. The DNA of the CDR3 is TGTGCCAGCAGCCAAACAGTTACCTATGGCTACACCTTC. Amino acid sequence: CASSQTVTYGYTF. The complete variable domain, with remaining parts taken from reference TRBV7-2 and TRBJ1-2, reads GAGVSQSPSNKVTEKGKDVELRCDPISGHTALYWYRQSLGQGLEFLIYFQGNSAPDKSGLPSDRFSAERTGGSVSTLTIQRTQQEDSAVYLCASSQTVTYGYTFGSGTRLTVV.

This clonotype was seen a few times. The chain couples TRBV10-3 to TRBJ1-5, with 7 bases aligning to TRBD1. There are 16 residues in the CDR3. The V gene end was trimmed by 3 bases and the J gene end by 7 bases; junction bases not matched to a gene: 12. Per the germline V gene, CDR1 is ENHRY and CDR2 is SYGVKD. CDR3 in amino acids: CAISDPQRQGNQPQHF. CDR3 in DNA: TGTGCCATCAGTGACCCCCAACGACAGGGAAACCAGCCCCAGCATTTT.